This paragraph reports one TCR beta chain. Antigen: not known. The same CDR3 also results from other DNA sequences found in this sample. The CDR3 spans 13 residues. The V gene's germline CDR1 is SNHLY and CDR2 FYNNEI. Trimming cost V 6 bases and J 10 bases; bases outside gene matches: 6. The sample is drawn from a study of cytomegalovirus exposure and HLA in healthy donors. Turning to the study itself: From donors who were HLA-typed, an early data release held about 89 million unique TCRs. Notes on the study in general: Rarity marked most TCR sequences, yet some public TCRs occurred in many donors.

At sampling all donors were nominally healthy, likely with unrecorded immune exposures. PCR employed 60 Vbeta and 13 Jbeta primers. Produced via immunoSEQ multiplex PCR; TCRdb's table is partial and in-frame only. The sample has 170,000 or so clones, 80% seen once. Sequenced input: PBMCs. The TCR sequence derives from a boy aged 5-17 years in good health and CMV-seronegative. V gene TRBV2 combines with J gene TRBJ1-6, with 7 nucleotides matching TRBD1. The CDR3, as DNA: TGTGCCAGCAGAGTCCGGGACAGATCACCCCTCCACTTT. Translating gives CASRVRDRSPLHF.